A selection of T cell receptor beta chains follows, all from one sample in a study of identical twins. One entry per CDR3 protein, called by TCRdb with MiXCR from the 5' RACE reads. In the table there are 200,000 to 250,000 distinct CDR3 sequences, more than 6.5% of which are singletons. These same records also appear under a second study, on yellow fever vaccine responses in identical twins.

The sample consisted of memory (CD45RO+) T cells sorted from blood. These receptors came from a woman under 30 in good health. The CDR3 runs from the conserved cysteine through the conserved F or W. A D gene is named only where the DNA matches it firmly. The size entry is marked missing in some rows and otherwise reads once, few, many or a size class.

d_call: TRBD1
j_call: TRBJ2-7
cdr3_length: 13
clone_size: NA
v_call: TRBV20-1
cdr3_nt: TGCAGTGCAAGGACAGGGGTCTCCTACGAGCAGTACTTC
cdr3_aa: CSARTGVSYEQYF

d_call: NA
j_call: TRBJ1-3
cdr3_length: 12
clone_size: many
v_call: TRBV29-1
cdr3_nt: TGCAGCGTTACAGGGTCCGGAAACACCATATATTTT
cdr3_aa: CSVTGSGNTIYF

d_call: NA
j_call: TRBJ2-5
cdr3_length: 14
clone_size: many
v_call: TRBV2
cdr3_nt: TGTGCCAGCAGTGGAGGGGGACCCTGGGAGACCCAGTACTTC
cdr3_aa: CASSGGGPWETQYF

d_call: NA
j_call: TRBJ1-1
cdr3_length: 14
clone_size: many
v_call: TRBV20-1
cdr3_nt: TGCAGTGCCCGAGTGTCCGGCCATGAGACTGAAGCTTTCTTT
cdr3_aa: CSARVSGHETEAFF

d_call: NA
j_call: TRBJ2-2
cdr3_length: 16
clone_size: NA
v_call: TRBV5-1
cdr3_nt: TGCGCCAGCAGCTTGGATTCAATGGGGAGCACCGGGGAGCTGTTTTTT
cdr3_aa: CASSLDSMGSTGELFF

d_call: NA
j_call: TRBJ2-7
cdr3_length: 14
clone_size: NA
v_call: TRBV28
cdr3_nt: TGTGCCAGCACCAGACACAGGGTGTCCTACGAGCAGTACTTC
cdr3_aa: CASTRHRVSYEQYF

d_call: TRBD1
j_call: TRBJ1-5
cdr3_length: 20
clone_size: NA
v_call: TRBV6-2/TRBV6-3
cdr3_nt: TGTGCCAGCAGTTACCCTCCACGGGACAGGGGGCGCAGAGGCAATCAGCCCCAGCATTTT
cdr3_aa: CASSYPPRDRGRRGNQPQHF

d_call: NA
j_call: TRBJ2-1
cdr3_length: 15
clone_size: many
v_call: TRBV3-1
cdr3_nt: TGTGCCAGCAGCCTGTCTTGGGGGAGAGACAATGAGCAGTTCTTC
cdr3_aa: CASSLSWGRDNEQFF

d_call: TRBD1
j_call: TRBJ1-1
cdr3_length: 15
clone_size: many
v_call: TRBV29-1
cdr3_nt: TGCAGCGCCCTCCAGGGAACAGGGGCGAACACTGAAGCTTTCTTT
cdr3_aa: CSALQGTGANTEAFF

d_call: NA
j_call: TRBJ2-7
cdr3_length: 14
clone_size: many
v_call: TRBV7-9
cdr3_nt: TGTGCCAGCAGCTTAGTGGGCTCCCTCTCCGAGCAGTACTTC
cdr3_aa: CASSLVGSLSEQYF

d_call: NA
j_call: TRBJ2-1
cdr3_length: 13
clone_size: NA
v_call: TRBV5-8
cdr3_nt: TGTGCCAGCAGCTTTGGAGTTTACAATGAGCAGTTCTTC
cdr3_aa: CASSFGVYNEQFF

d_call: NA
j_call: TRBJ2-1
cdr3_length: 13
clone_size: many
v_call: TRBV29-1
cdr3_nt: TGCAGCGTTGAAGGACAGTTATACAATGAGCAGTTCTTC
cdr3_aa: CSVEGQLYNEQFF

d_call: NA
j_call: TRBJ1-2
cdr3_length: 13
clone_size: NA
v_call: TRBV27
cdr3_nt: TGTGCCAGCTCGGGGGGGCTTAACTATGGCTACACCTTC
cdr3_aa: CASSGGLNYGYTF